Listed here are 32 T cell receptor beta chains from one sample, sequenced in a study of regulatory T cells in long-lasting Graves disease. Both iRepertoire HTBI primers and Arm-PCR of CDR3 regions were used to build the TCR beta libraries. MiXCR was run by TCRdb on the multiplex PCR reads, yielding one entry per CDR3 protein. The repertoire holds 400,000 to 550,000 distinct CDR3 sequences, less than 20% seen once, with 9.5% to 12% in the top ten. The time point: newly diagnosed GD, antithyroid drugs for less than 3 months. Preparation of the TCR library used RNA extracted from PBMCs. This same sample was also taken into another study, of T cells in Graves' hyperthyroidism and ophthalmopathy.

The source was peripheral blood mononuclear cells (PBMCs), collected at new diagnosis, from a patient treated with antithyroid drugs. These receptors all stem from a young woman with Graves disease.

The CDR3 DNA sequence: TGTGCCAGCGGCTTAAGGCAGCCCCAGCATTTT. Protein product: CASGLRQPQHF. V usage is TRBV6-2 or TRBV6-3 and J usage is TRBJ1-5; no firm D call. Trimming left V 8 bases short and J 7 bases short, with 9 bases between. Per germline, CDR1 MNHEY and CDR2 SVGEGT. CDR3 size: 11 residues.

This clonotype showed up many times. V usage is TRBV10-3 and J usage is TRBJ1-2; tentative D call: TRBD1 (6 bases). The CDR3 totals 14 residues. Germline assignment: CDR1 ENHRY and CDR2 SYGVKD. V lost 8 bases and J lost 3, with 16 bases in between. The CDR3 is CAIRRGPDDYGYTF. CDR3 bases: TGTGCCATCCGGCGGGGGCCGGATGACTATGGCTACACCTTC.

A few counts support this clonotype. The chain carries TRBV14 and TRBJ1-5; D remains unclear. CDR3 size: 13 residues. The V gene's germline CDR1 is SGHDN and CDR2 FVKESK. The V end lost 5 bases, the J end lost 3 bases, and 8 bases lay between the germline ends. CDR3 DNA: TGTGCCAGCAGCTATTCCCCCAATCAGCCCCAGCATTTT. Translation: CASSYSPNQPQHF.

Many counts were recorded for this clonotype. The CDR3 DNA sequence: TGTGCCAGCAGTTCTGCAACGACACTAGCGGGCGCGAAGACCCAGTACTTC. As protein: CASSSATTLAGAKTQYF. The rearrangement links TRBV12-3 or TRBV12-4 to TRBJ2-5; 9 positions match TRBD2. J lost 6 bases, V lost 4 bases, and 15 bases had no gene match. The CDR3 spans 17 residues.

This clonotype has at least ten counts. The rearrangement uses TRBV6-1 and TRBJ2-1; TRBD1 aligns across 8 bases. Trimming at V came to 5 bases and at J to 0 bases, leaving 6 bases not matched to a gene. CDR3 length: 16 amino acids. The germline CDR1 and CDR2 sequences are MNHNS and SASEGT. The CDR3 bases are TGTGCCAGCAGTAAGGACAGGGCCCTCTCCTACAATGAGCAGTTCTTC. It specifies CASSKDRALSYNEQFF.

This clonotype was counted ten times or more. This chain joins TRBV30 and TRBJ2-7, with 12 bases aligning to TRBD2. The germline gives CDR1 GTSNPN, CDR2 SVGIG (reference sequence). This CDR3 contains 13 residues. After removal of 6 bases from V and 4 bases from J, the junction contained 4 bases not matched to a gene. The CDR3 DNA follows: TGTGCCTGTAGACTAGCGGGAGATTACGAGCAGTACTTC. This sequence encodes CACRLAGDYEQYF.

This clonotype was found many times. This rearrangement joins TRBV5-1 to TRBJ1-1, with TRBD1 as a possible D gene (6 bases). Germline V gene data show CDR1 as SGHRS and CDR2 as YFSETQ. V was trimmed by 2 bases and J by 1 base, leaving 9 bases between them. This CDR3 has 14 residues. Here the CDR3 reads CASSFGGGNTEAFF. CDR3 DNA: TGCGCCAGCAGCTTCGGAGGGGGGAACACTGAAGCTTTCTTT.

The gene calls are TRBV29-1 and TRBJ2-7; no clear D. CDR3 length: 12 residues. The V gene lost 0 bases and the J gene lost 7 bases, with 10 bases spanning the gap. Germline V gene sequence: CDR1 SQVTM, CDR2 ANQGSEA. As DNA, the CDR3 is TGCAGCGTTGAAGAGGGAACTGGAGAGCAGTACTTC. Residues: CSVEEGTGEQYF.

This clonotype was detected ten times or more. The gene calls are TRBV11-2 and TRBJ1-5; the match to TRBD1 covers 8 bases. The CDR3 is made up of 15 amino acids. Germline V gene sequence: CDR1 SGHAT, CDR2 FQNNGV. J was trimmed by 5 bases and V by 3 bases; bases with no gene match: 6. The CDR3 sequence: CASSFRGRRDQPQHF. The CDR3 DNA reads as TGTGCCAGCAGCTTCAGGGGGCGCAGGGATCAGCCCCAGCATTTT.

This clonotype came up many times. The chain is built from TRBV5-1 and TRBJ2-3; 10 bases fit TRBD1. The CDR3 contains 16 residues. CDR1 and CDR2 (germline): SGHRS, YFSETQ. V shed 4 bases, J shed 1 base, and the junction held 6 bases outside the gene matches. Written as DNA, the CDR3 is TGCGCCAGCAGCAGCGGGACAGGGGACGGCACAGATACGCAGTATTTT. Encoded protein: CASSSGTGDGTDTQYF.

This clonotype was counted many times. The chain uses TRBV7-2 and TRBJ2-4, with a possible D match to TRBD2 (5 bases). The CDR3 covers 14 residues. V lost 5 bases, J lost 8 bases, and 16 bases lay in between. The germline gives CDR1 SGHTA, CDR2 FQGNSA. Written as DNA, the CDR3 is TGTGCCAGCAGCCACGAGGTGTCGGAGGACATTCAGTACTTC. It encodes CASSHEVSEDIQYF. Complete variable domain (other parts from reference TRBV7-2 and TRBJ2-4): GAGVSQSPSNKVTEKGKDVELRCDPISGHTALYWYRQSLGQGLEFLIYFQGNSAPDKSGLPSDRFSAERTGGSVSTLTIQRTQQEDSAVYLCASSHEVSEDIQYFGAGTRLSVL.

This clonotype was seen many times. CDR3 DNA: TGTGCCAGCAGACCAGGGCCCCAAGAGACCCAGTACTTC. Encoded protein: CASRPGPQETQYF. V gene TRBV28 combines with J gene TRBJ2-5; D is perhaps TRBD1 (5 bases). V gave up 6 bases and J gave up 1 base, with 9 bases separating them. CDR3 length: 13 residues. Per germline, CDR1 MDHEN and CDR2 SYDVKM.

The gene calls are TRBV5-4 and TRBJ2-1; possibly TRBD1 or TRBD2 for D (5 bases each). The CDR3 has 14 amino acids. Germline loops: CDR1 SGHNT, CDR2 YYREEE (reference sequence). V was trimmed by 3 bases and J by 12 bases, leaving 19 bases between them. Here the CDR3 reads CASSSGRGDEVQFF. Written as DNA, the CDR3 is TGTGCCAGCAGCTCCGGACGGGGCGATGAAGTGCAGTTCTTC.

This clonotype was counted only a few times. The chain employs TRBV25-1 and TRBJ1-2; a weak D match, TRBD1 (5 bases). Trimming stripped 3 bases from V and 7 bases from J, with 24 bases between. There are 17 residues in the CDR3. In germline, CDR1 is MGHDK, CDR2 SYGVNS. CDR3 sequence reads: CASSDTPMGPNNAGYTF. The CDR3 bases are TGTGCCAGCAGTGACACCCCGATGGGGCCAAACAACGCTGGCTACACCTTC.

This clonotype has only a few counts. CDR3 region: CAWSPQVVYGYTF. The CDR3 region has the DNA TGTGCCTGGAGTCCGCAGGTAGTCTATGGCTACACCTTC. V and J are TRBV30 and TRBJ1-2; no clear D. The germline V gene has CDR1 GTSNPN and CDR2 SVGIG (reference sequence). CDR3 length equals 13 residues. V was cut by 2 bases and J by 4 bases, with 11 bases left in between.

Details on this clonotype: The junction differs from germline at one of its ends, possibly a read error. The chain is built from TRBV12-5 and TRBJ2-7, with 14 bases matching TRBD2. Germline CDR1 and CDR2: LGHNT and FRNRAP. The CDR3 has 14 residues. CDR3 region: CASGPGLAGVEQYF. DNA for the CDR3: TGCGCTAGTGGTCCGGGACTAGCGGGAGTGGAGCAGTACTTC.

This clonotype was recorded many times. The chain links TRBV27 to TRBJ2-2, with D possibly being TRBD2 (6 bases). This CDR3 has 13 amino acids. Germline V gene lookup returns CDR1 MNHEY and CDR2 SMNVEV (reference sequence). Trimming shortened V by 5 bases and J by 6 bases, and 10 bases separated the two germline ends. In DNA form, the CDR3 reads TGTGCCAGCAGTCACCCGGGGGCCGGGGAGCTGTTTTTT. Translation: CASSHPGAGELFF.

This clonotype was detected a few times. This chain joins TRBV7-9 and TRBJ1-2; tentative D call: TRBD1 (5 bases). The germline gives CDR1 SEHNR, CDR2 FQNEAQ (reference sequence). The CDR3 is 15 amino acids. Trimming stripped 1 base from V and 8 bases from J, with 17 bases between. The CDR3 sequence is CASSLGPSGPWGYTF. In nucleotides, the CDR3 is TGTGCCAGCAGCTTAGGACCCTCAGGGCCATGGGGCTACACCTTC. The variable domain in full, with the rest retrieved from reference TRBV7-9 and TRBJ1-2, is DTGVSQNPRHKITKRGQNVTFRCDPISEHNRLYWYRQTLGQGPEFLTYFQNEAQLEKSRLLSDRFSAERPKGSFSTLEIQRTEQGDSAMYLCASSLGPSGPWGYTFGSGTRLTVV.

Many counts were recorded for this clonotype. The chain employs TRBV28 and TRBJ2-7; D perhaps matches TRBD1 (6 bases). V was trimmed by 5 bases and J by 2 bases, leaving 10 bases between them. CDR3 length: 13 amino acids. Germline lookup yields CDR1 MDHEN and CDR2 SYDVKM. The CDR3 DNA reads TGTGCCAGCAGTACTCAGGGGACCTACGAGCAGTACTTC. This encodes CASSTQGTYEQYF.

In this sample, this clonotype turned up a few times. V is TRBV27 and J is TRBJ2-2; the D is unclear. The CDR3 totals 15 residues. Trimming cost V 8 bases and J 1 base, with 14 bases left between them. CDR1 and CDR2 from the germline V gene are MNHEY and SMNVEV (reference sequence). CDR3 sequence reads: CASRYRSQNTGELFF. As DNA, the CDR3 is TGTGCCAGCCGGTACCGCTCACAGAACACCGGGGAGCTGTTTTTT.

This clonotype was detected many times. The chain links TRBV2 to TRBJ1-1, with D unclear. V lost 6 bases and J lost 4, with 18 bases in between. Germline values: CDR1 SNHLY, CDR2 FYNNEI. This CDR3 is 15 amino acids long. The CDR3 DNA sequence: TGTGCCAGCAGGCCCGGGTGGGGTGCTGGCACTGAAGCTTTCTTT. Translating gives CASRPGWGAGTEAFF.

This clonotype was detected many times. The genes are TRBV20-1 and TRBJ2-7; 9 bases fit TRBD2. The CDR3 covers 15 residues. CDR1 and CDR2 from the germline V gene are DFQATT and SNEGSKA (reference sequence). Trimming took 0 bases from V and 6 from J; bases not matched to a gene: 9. CDR3 amino acids: CSARDQGAGGREQYF. The DNA for the CDR3 is TGCAGTGCTAGAGATCAAGGTGCGGGAGGGCGCGAGCAGTACTTC.

This clonotype was picked up many times. The chain is built from TRBV4-1 and TRBJ2-5, with no clear D. CDR1 is MGHRA and CDR2 is YSYEKL in the germline V gene. V lost 0 bases, J lost 9 bases, and 14 bases lay in between. The CDR3 runs to 14 residues. CDR3 in DNA: TGCGCCAGCAGCCAAGATCCGCCGGTCGCGCCCCAGTACTTC. It yields the protein CASSQDPPVAPQYF.

This clonotype was seen a few times. The chain's CDR3 is CSYWREIAFF. The CDR3 bases are TGCAGTTATTGGCGGGAAATAGCTTTCTTT. The chain uses TRBV20-1 and TRBJ1-1, with D hard to call. With 8 bases removed from V and 10 bases from J, the gap between germline ends came to 14 bases. Germline CDR1 reads DFQATT; CDR2 reads SNEGSKA (reference sequence). CDR3 length equals 10 residues.

J is TRBJ2-1 and V is TRBV20-1, with D tentatively TRBD2 (5 bases). This CDR3 region has 16 residues. Germline V gene sequence: CDR1 DFQATT, CDR2 SNEGSKA (reference sequence). V dropped 3 bases and J dropped 0 bases, with 15 bases sitting between them. The CDR3 protein is CSASEREQSSYNEQFF. The CDR3 DNA reads as TGCAGTGCTAGTGAAAGGGAGCAGAGCTCCTACAATGAGCAGTTCTTC.

This clonotype turned up a few times. V gene TRBV3-1 combines with J gene TRBJ2-3, with unresolved D. The CDR3 length is 15 residues. The germline V gene has CDR1 LGHDT and CDR2 YNNKEL (reference sequence). V was clipped by 0 bases and J by 2 bases, with 9 bases between them. The CDR3 sequence: CASSQDLSTTDTQYF. The CDR3 region has the DNA TGTGCCAGCAGCCAAGATCTCTCTACCACAGATACGCAGTATTTT.

The J gene is TRBJ1-4, the V gene TRBV5-1, with 9 nucleotides matching TRBD1. Germline assignment: CDR1 SGHRS and CDR2 YFSETQ. The CDR3 consists of 14 residues. V trimming: 4 bases; J trimming: 8 bases; junction bases outside the gene matches: 6. The CDR3 spells CASSTGQGREKLFF. The CDR3 DNA sequence: TGCGCCAGCAGCACCGGACAGGGGAGAGAAAAACTGTTTTTT. The variable domain in full, completed from reference TRBV5-1 and TRBJ1-4, reads KAGVTQTPRYLIKTRGQQVTLSCSPISGHRSVSWYQQTPGQGLQFLFEYFSETQRNKGNFPGRFSGRQFSNSRSEMNVSTLELGDSALYLCASSTGQGREKLFFGSGTQLSVL.

The V gene is TRBV28, the J gene TRBJ2-2; D gene ambiguous. The CDR3 extends over 14 amino acids. The germline V gene encodes CDR1 MDHEN and CDR2 SYDVKM. Trimming pared 6 bases from V and 8 bases from J, leaving 16 bases between. CDR3 DNA sequence: TGTGCCAGCAGCCAAGATAAATCTACAGGGGAGCTGTTTTTT. Protein product: CASSQDKSTGELFF.

This clonotype was recorded at least ten times. This chain links TRBV2 with TRBJ2-3, with unresolved D. Trimming removed 7 bases at V and 4 bases at J, with 12 bases between. The germline CDR1 and CDR2 sequences are SNHLY and FYNNEI. The CDR3 covers 13 residues. The CDR3 region is CASKLDEADTQYF. In DNA form, the CDR3 reads TGTGCCAGCAAACTGGATGAGGCAGATACGCAGTATTTT.

For this clonotype: Being one base from a much bigger clone, this may be a read error. The gene calls are TRBV20-1 and TRBJ2-1; 10 bases are shared with TRBD2. The V segment lost 0 bases and the J segment 10 bases; nucleotides outside the gene matches: 9. Germline assignment: CDR1 DFQATT and CDR2 SNEGSKA (reference sequence). The CDR3 has 15 amino acids. The CDR3, as DNA: TGCAGTGCTAGAGAACTAGCGGGGTTTGTGGCCGAGCAGTTCTTC. Translation gives CSARELAGFVAEQFF.

The chain is built from TRBV15 and TRBJ2-5; tentatively, D is TRBD1 (5 bases). The V gene lost 8 bases and the J gene lost 5 bases, with 6 bases spanning the gap. The germline CDR1 and CDR2 sequences are LNHNV and YYDKDF (reference sequence). The length of the CDR3 is 10 residues. The CDR3 bases are TGTGCCACCGCAGGGGAGACCCAGTACTTC. Translation: CATAGETQYF.

This clonotype showed up many times. DNA for the CDR3: TGTGCGAGCGGGAAGGGGTACACCGGGGAGCTGTTTTTT. This gives the protein CASGKGYTGELFF. The chain recombines TRBV2 with TRBJ2-2; 7 bases line up with TRBD2. The CDR3 has 13 residues. Looked up from germline, CDR1 is SNHLY and CDR2 is FYNNEI.